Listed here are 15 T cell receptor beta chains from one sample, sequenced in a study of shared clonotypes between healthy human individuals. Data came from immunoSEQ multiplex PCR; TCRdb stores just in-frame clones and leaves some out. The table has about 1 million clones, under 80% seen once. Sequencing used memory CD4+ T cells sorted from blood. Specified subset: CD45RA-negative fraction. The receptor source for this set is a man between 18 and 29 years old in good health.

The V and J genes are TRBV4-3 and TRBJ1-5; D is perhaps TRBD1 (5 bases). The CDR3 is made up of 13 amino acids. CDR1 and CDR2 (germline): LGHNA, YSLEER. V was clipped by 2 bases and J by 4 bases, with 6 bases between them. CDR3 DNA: TGCGCCAGCAGCCAACAGGGTAATCAGCCCCAGCATTTT. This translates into CASSQQGNQPQHF.

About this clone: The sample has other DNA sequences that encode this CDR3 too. The CDR3 DNA is TGCGCCAGCAGCTTAGATAGGGTCCCTAATTCACCCCTCCACTTT. Residues: CASSLDRVPNSPLHF. The chain uses TRBV5-1 and TRBJ1-6; D uncertain. The germline V and J ends were trimmed by 2 bases and 6 bases, with 12 bases remaining between them. The length of the CDR3 is 15 residues. In germline, CDR1 is SGHRS, CDR2 YFSETQ. Full variable domain (rest looked up from reference TRBV5-1 and TRBJ1-6): KAGVTQTPRYLIKTRGQQVTLSCSPISGHRSVSWYQQTPGQGLQFLFEYFSETQRNKGNFPGRFSGRQFSNSRSEMNVSTLELGDSALYLCASSLDRVPNSPLHFGNGTRLTVT.

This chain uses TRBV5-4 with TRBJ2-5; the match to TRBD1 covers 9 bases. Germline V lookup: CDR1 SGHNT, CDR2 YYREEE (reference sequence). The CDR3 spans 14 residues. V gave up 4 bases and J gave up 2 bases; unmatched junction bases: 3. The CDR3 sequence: CASSAGQGQETQYF. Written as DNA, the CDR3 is TGTGCCAGCAGCGCAGGACAGGGGCAAGAGACCCAGTACTTC.

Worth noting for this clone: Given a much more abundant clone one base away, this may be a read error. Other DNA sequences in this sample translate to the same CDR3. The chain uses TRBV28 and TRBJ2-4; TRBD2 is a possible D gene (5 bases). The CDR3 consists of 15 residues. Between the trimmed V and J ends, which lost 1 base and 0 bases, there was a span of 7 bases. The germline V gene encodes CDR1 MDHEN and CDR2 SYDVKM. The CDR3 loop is CASSLSGLAKNIQYF. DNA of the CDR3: TGTGCCAGCAGTTTATCGGGGTTAGCCAAAAACATTCAGTACTTC.

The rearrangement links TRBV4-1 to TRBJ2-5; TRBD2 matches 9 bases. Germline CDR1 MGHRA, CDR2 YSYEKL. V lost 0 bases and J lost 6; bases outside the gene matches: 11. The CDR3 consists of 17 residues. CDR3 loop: CASSQEGGGVFPQTQYF. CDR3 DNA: TGCGCCAGCAGCCAAGAGGGCGGGGGGGTCTTTCCGCAGACCCAGTACTTC.

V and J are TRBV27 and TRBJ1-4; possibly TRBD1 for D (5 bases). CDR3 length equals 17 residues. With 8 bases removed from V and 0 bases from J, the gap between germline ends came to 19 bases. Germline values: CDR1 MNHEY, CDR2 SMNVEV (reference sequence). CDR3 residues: CASPGAGRVATNEKLFF. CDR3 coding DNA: TGTGCCAGCCCCGGGGCTGGACGGGTCGCAACTAATGAAAAACTGTTTTTT. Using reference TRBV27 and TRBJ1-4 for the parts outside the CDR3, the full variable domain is EAQVTQNPRYLITVTGKKLTVTCSQNMNHEYMSWYRQDPGLGLRQIYYSMNVEVTDKGDVPEGYKVSRKEKRNFPLILESPSPNQTSLYFCASPGAGRVATNEKLFFGSGTQLSVL.

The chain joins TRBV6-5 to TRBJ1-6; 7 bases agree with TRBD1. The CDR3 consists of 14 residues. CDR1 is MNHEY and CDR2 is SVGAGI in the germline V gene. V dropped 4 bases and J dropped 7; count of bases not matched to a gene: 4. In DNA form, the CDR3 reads TGTGCCAGCAGTTTCGGGACAGCAAATTCACCCCTCCACTTT. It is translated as CASSFGTANSPLHF.

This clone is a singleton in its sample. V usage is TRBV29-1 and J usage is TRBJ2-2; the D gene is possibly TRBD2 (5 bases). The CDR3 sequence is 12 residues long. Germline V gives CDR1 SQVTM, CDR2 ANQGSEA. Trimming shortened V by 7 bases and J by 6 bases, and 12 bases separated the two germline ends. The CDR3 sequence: CSALGESGELFF. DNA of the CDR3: TGCAGCGCCCTCGGGGAGTCCGGGGAGCTGTTTTTT.

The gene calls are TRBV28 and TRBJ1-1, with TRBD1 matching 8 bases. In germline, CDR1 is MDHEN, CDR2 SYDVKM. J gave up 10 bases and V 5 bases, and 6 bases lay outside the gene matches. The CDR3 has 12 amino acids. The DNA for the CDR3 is TGTGCCAGCAGTCTTCGACAGGGGAGAGCTTTCTTT. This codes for CASSLRQGRAFF.

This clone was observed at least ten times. The CDR3 protein is CASSLEWGVGEAFF. The CDR3 nucleotides are TGTGCCAGCAGCTTAGAGTGGGGGGTGGGTGAAGCTTTCTTT. The chain has TRBV7-2 and TRBJ1-1; the D gene is possibly TRBD1 (5 bases). Trimming shortened V by 1 base and J by 7 bases, and 13 bases separated the two germline ends. Per germline, CDR1 SGHTA and CDR2 FQGNSA. This CDR3 region has 14 residues.

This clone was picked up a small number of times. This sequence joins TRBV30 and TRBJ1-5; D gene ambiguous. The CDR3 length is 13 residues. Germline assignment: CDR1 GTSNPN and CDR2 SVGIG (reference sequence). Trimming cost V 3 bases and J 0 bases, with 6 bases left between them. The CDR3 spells CAWSGFSNQPQHF. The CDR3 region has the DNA TGTGCCTGGAGCGGGTTTAGCAATCAGCCCCAGCATTTT.

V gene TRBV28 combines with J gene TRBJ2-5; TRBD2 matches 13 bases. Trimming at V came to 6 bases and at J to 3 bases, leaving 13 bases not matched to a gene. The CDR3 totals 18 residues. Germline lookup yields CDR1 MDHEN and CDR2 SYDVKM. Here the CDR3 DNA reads TGTGCCAGCAGCCAAGTCGGGACTAGCGGGGCTGTTAAAGAGACCCAGTACTTC. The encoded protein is CASSQVGTSGAVKETQYF. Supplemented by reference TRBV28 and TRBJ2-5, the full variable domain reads DVKVTQSSRYLVKRTGEKVFLECVQDMDHENMFWYRQDPGLGLRLIYFSYDVKMKEKGDIPEGYSVSREKKERFSLILESASTNQTSMYLCASSQVGTSGAVKETQYFGPGTRLLVL.

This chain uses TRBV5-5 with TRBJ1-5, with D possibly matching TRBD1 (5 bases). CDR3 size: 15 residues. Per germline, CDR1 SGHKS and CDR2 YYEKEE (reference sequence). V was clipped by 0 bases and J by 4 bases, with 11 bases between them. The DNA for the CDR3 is TGTGCCAGCAGCTTGGCCGGGACGGGAAATCAGCCCCAGCATTTT. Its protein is CASSLAGTGNQPQHF.

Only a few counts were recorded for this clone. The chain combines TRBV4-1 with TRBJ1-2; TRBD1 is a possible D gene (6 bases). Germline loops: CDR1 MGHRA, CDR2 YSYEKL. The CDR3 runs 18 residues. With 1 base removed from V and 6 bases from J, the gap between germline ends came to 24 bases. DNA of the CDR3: TGCGCCAGCAGCCAAGTCGTTTCCCTCCGAAGGGGGTTTCATGGCTACACCTTC. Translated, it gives CASSQVVSLRRGFHGYTF.

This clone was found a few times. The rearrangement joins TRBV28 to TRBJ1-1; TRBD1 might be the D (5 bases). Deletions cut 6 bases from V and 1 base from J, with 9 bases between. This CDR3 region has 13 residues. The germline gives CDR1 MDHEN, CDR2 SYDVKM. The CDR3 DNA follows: TGTGCCAGCAGGGACAATCCGAACACTGAAGCTTTCTTT. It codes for CASRDNPNTEAFF.